These 15 T cell receptor beta chains came from one sample sequenced in a study of Graves' ophthalmopathy and Graves' hyperthyroidism. The authors amplified TCR beta CDR3 regions, and they did so from RNA transcripts for repertoire sequencing. A first-round RT-PCR used HTBI primers, followed by a second-round multiplex PCR. Via MiXCR, TCRdb re-called the multiplex PCR reads, giving one row per CDR3 protein. The sample has about 700,000 distinct CDR3 sequences; roughly two fifths are singletons. Material: peripheral blood. The receptors stem from an adult man with Graves' ophthalmopathy.

The chain employs TRBV29-1 and TRBJ2-7; 7 bases fit TRBD1. CDR3 length equals 12 residues. V lost 4 bases to trimming and J lost 5 bases; unmatched junction nucleotides: 5. Germline V gives CDR1 SQVTM, CDR2 ANQGSEA. CDR3 loop: CSVVRGPHEQYF. The CDR3 DNA follows: TGCAGCGTTGTAAGGGGGCCCCACGAGCAGTACTTC.

The chain uses TRBV2 and TRBJ2-7; 9 bases match TRBD2. J gave up 4 bases and V 7 bases, and 5 bases lay outside the gene matches. The CDR3 is 13 residues long. Germline CDR1 reads SNHLY; CDR2 reads FYNNEI. Here the CDR3 reads CASIAGDVYEQYF. For the CDR3, the DNA is TGTGCCAGCATAGCGGGAGACGTATACGAGCAGTACTTC.

The sample holds many counts of this clonotype. This rearrangement joins TRBV12-3 or TRBV12-4 to TRBJ1-5; no firm D call. CDR3 length: 11 residues. V lost 9 bases and J 7 bases, leaving 10 bases between the germline ends. The CDR3 loop reads CASGVGQPQHF. The DNA for the CDR3 is TGTGCCAGTGGGGTCGGACAGCCCCAGCATTTT.

The rearrangement joins TRBV25-1 to TRBJ2-2; TRBD1 agrees at 8 bases. CDR1 and CDR2 (germline): MGHDK, SYGVNS. The junction had 14 bases not matched to a gene; V was cut back by 3 bases and J by 5 bases. This CDR3 spans 18 amino acids. The CDR3 nucleotides are TGTGCCAGCAGTGAGGGGACAGGAACGAACACTCTGACCGGGGAGCTGTTTTTT. Protein sequence: CASSEGTGTNTLTGELFF. Complete variable domain (other parts from reference TRBV25-1 and TRBJ2-2): EADIYQTPRYLVIGTGKKITLECSQTMGHDKMYWYQQDPGMELHLIHYSYGVNSTEKGDLSSESTVSRIRTEHFPLTLESARPSHTSQYLCASSEGTGTNTLTGELFFGEGSRLTVL.

The gene calls are TRBV5-1 and TRBJ1-2; 10 nucleotides match TRBD1. CDR1 and CDR2 (germline): SGHRS, YFSETQ. V lost 0 bases and J lost 6; bases outside the gene matches: 5. The CDR3 contains 15 residues. CDR3: CASSLGGTGADGYTF. In nucleotides, the CDR3 is TGCGCCAGCAGCTTGGGAGGGACAGGGGCCGATGGCTACACCTTC.

The chain has TRBV7-3 and TRBJ2-1; 7 nucleotides match TRBD1. V lost 5 bases and J lost 6; bases outside the gene matches: 7. The CDR3 is 14 amino acids. Per the germline V gene, CDR1 is SGHTA and CDR2 is FQGTGA. CDR3 loop: CASSQGGAVNEQFF. CDR3 sequence (DNA): TGTGCCAGCAGCCAAGGGGGCGCGGTCAATGAGCAGTTCTTC.

The sample holds many counts of this clonotype. This rearrangement joins TRBV20-1 to TRBJ1-1; a weak D match, TRBD1 (5 bases). V was pared by 7 bases and J by 5 bases, with 23 bases between. The CDR3 loop spans 15 amino acids. Germline V gene lookup returns CDR1 DFQATT and CDR2 SNEGSKA (reference sequence). The CDR3 here is CSVRGLDGGVTEAFF. CDR3 sequence (DNA): TGCAGTGTGAGGGGCTTAGACGGGGGGGTGACTGAAGCTTTCTTT.

The chain combines TRBV20-1 with TRBJ2-5, with a tentative D call TRBD2 (6 bases). This CDR3 contains 15 residues. From germline, CDR1 is DFQATT and CDR2 SNEGSKA (reference sequence). Between the trimmed V and J ends, which lost 6 bases and 0 bases, there was a span of 17 bases. The chain's CDR3 is CSAEGTGTDQETQYF. CDR3 nucleotides: TGCAGTGCGGAGGGGACGGGGACCGACCAAGAGACCCAGTACTTC.

The chain joins TRBV28 to TRBJ1-1; D is unresolved. The germline CDR1 and CDR2 sequences are MDHEN and SYDVKM. V was pared by 2 bases and J by 7 bases, with 8 bases between. This CDR3 comprises 12 residues. The CDR3 here is CASSLPHSEAFF. For the CDR3, the DNA is TGTGCCAGCAGTTTACCCCACAGTGAAGCTTTCTTT.

In its sample, this clonotype was seen many times. The V gene is TRBV7-9, the J gene TRBJ1-6; 10 bases fit TRBD1. Germline lookup yields CDR1 SEHNR and CDR2 FQNEAQ (reference sequence). The CDR3 spans 15 residues. J lost 9 bases, V lost 1 base, and 3 bases had no gene match. Here the CDR3 reads CASSLGQGATSPLHF. The DNA for the CDR3 is TGTGCCAGCAGCTTAGGACAGGGGGCTACTTCACCCCTCCACTTT. The full variable domain, rest sourced from reference TRBV7-9 and TRBJ1-6, is DTGVSQNPRHKITKRGQNVTFRCDPISEHNRLYWYRQTLGQGPEFLTYFQNEAQLEKSRLLSDRFSAERPKGSFSTLEIQRTEQGDSAMYLCASSLGQGATSPLHFGNGTRLTVT.

The chain combines TRBV10-3 with TRBJ2-5; 7 bases are shared with TRBD1. Germline values: CDR1 ENHRY, CDR2 SYGVKD. This CDR3 spans 12 amino acids. The junction had 7 bases not matched to a gene; V was cut back by 10 bases and J by 5 bases. The CDR3 loop is CASKTGRETQYF. The DNA for the CDR3 is TGTGCCAGCAAGACAGGGCGGGAGACCCAGTACTTC.

The chain joins TRBV19 to TRBJ2-7; perhaps TRBD1 as D (6 bases). This CDR3 is 15 amino acids long. Trimming shortened V by 3 bases and J by 2 bases, and 14 bases separated the two germline ends. In germline, CDR1 is LNHDA, CDR2 SQIVND (reference sequence). The CDR3 region is CASSIPGQNPYEQYF. In DNA, the CDR3 is TGTGCCAGTAGTATCCCTGGACAGAACCCCTACGAGCAGTACTTC.

The chain uses TRBV11-3 and TRBJ2-5; 7 bases match TRBD1. The trim removed 5 bases at V and 2 bases at J, leaving 8 bases unmatched. Germline CDR1 and CDR2: SGHNT and YENEEA. The CDR3 extends over 15 amino acids. The CDR3 nucleotides read TGTGCCAGCAGCCACGGGACAGCCTTACAAGAGACCCAGTACTTC. Translated: CASSHGTALQETQYF.

The rearrangement uses TRBV9 and TRBJ2-2, with a tentative D call TRBD2 (5 bases). Trimming took 3 bases from V and 5 from J, leaving 11 bases between them. The CDR3 has 14 residues. From germline, CDR1 is SGDLS and CDR2 YYNGEE. As DNA, the CDR3 is TGTGCCAGCAGCGCCGGCGGGTCGACCGGGGAGCTGTTTTTT. This codes for CASSAGGSTGELFF.

CDR3 sequence: CASSLPGDYPTGELFF. Here the CDR3 DNA reads TGTGCCAGCAGCTTACCCGGGGACTATCCCACCGGGGAGCTGTTTTTT. This chain joins TRBV7-9 and TRBJ2-2; 7 nucleotides match TRBD2. The J segment lost 4 bases and the V segment lost 2 bases, leaving 7 bases of the junction unmatched. CDR1 SEHNR and CDR2 FQNEAQ come from the germline V gene (reference sequence). CDR3 length: 16 residues.